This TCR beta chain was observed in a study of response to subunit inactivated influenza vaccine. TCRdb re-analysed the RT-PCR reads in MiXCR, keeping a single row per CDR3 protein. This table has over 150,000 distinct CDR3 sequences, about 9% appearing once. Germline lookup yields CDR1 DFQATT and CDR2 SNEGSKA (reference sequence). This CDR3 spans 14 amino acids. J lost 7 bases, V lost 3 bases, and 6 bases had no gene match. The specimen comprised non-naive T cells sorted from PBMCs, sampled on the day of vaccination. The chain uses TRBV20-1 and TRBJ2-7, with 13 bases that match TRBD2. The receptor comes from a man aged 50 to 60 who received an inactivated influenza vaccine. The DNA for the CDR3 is TGCAGTGCTAGTTCAGGACTAGCGGGAGAGGAGCAGTACTTC. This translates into CSASSGLAGEEQYF.